This T cell receptor (beta chain) was identified during a study of low-dose radiotherapy and immunotherapy resistance in tumors. Study as a whole: Participants in Cohort 2 were given 1 Gy per fraction every two weeks, for 13 Gy over 26 weeks. Intravenous administration to patients comprised nivolumab at 240 mg every two weeks and ipilimumab at 1 mg/kg every six weeks. Patients were on oral aspirin 300 mg taken daily for four cycles from cycle 1 day 1.

This clonotype was found many times. Trimming cost V 4 bases and J 8 bases, with 19 bases left between them. The CDR3 consists of 15 residues. CDR1 is SGDLS, CDR2 YYNGEE, per germline. Indicated time point: before trial treatment. TRAV- and TRBV-specific primers primed first-strand cDNA, covering alpha and beta chains. TCRs were amplified for roughly 20 PCR cycles with a constant-region primer and V-primer adapter. Amplification of isolated mRNA was accomplished via in vitro transcription. TCRdb itself ran the reads through MiXCR, one entry per CDR3 protein. This table has 80,000 to 95,000 distinct CDR3 sequences, 9.4% appearing once.

Sequencing was performed on PBMCs, taken before treatment. The J gene is TRBJ2-1, the V gene TRBV9; tentatively, D is TRBD1 or TRBD2 (5 bases each). The sequence was obtained from a male donor with prostate cancer. The CDR3 DNA sequence: TGTGCCAGCAGCCCAGAGGTGGGGGTAGGAGATGAGCAGTTCTTC. Its protein is CASSPEVGVGDEQFF. Supplemented by reference TRBV9 and TRBJ2-1, the full variable domain reads DSGVTQTPKHLITATGQRVTLRCSPRSGDLSVYWYQQSLDQGLQFLIQYYNGEERAKGNILERFSAQQFPDLHSELNLSSLELGDSALYFCASSPEVGVGDEQFFGPGTRLTVL.